This T cell receptor beta chain was documented in a study of cytomegalovirus exposure and HLA in healthy donors. This clone was recorded only once. Its antigen is undetermined. Whole-study results and caveats: Using the classifier, cytomegalovirus status was reportedly diagnosed with high specificity and sensitivity.

This CDR3 region has 13 residues. Trimming took 3 bases from V and 7 from J; bases not matched to a gene: 5. CDR1 LNHDA and CDR2 SQIVND come from the germline V gene (reference sequence). The primer mix had 60 Vbeta and 13 Jbeta primers. Libraries were prepared by immunoSEQ multiplex PCR; TCRdb keeps only in-frame clonotypes and omits some of them. The repertoire holds about 150,000 clones, roughly 71% seen once, with around 7% in the top ten. This sequence was found in a man aged 25 to 45 in good health and CMV-seronegative. This rearrangement joins TRBV19 to TRBJ2-7, with 8 bases aligning to TRBD2. Sequencing input: PBMCs. The CDR3 bases are TGTGCCAGTAGTATGGGGGTAGCGGGGGAGCAGTACTTC. Protein: CASSMGVAGEQYF.